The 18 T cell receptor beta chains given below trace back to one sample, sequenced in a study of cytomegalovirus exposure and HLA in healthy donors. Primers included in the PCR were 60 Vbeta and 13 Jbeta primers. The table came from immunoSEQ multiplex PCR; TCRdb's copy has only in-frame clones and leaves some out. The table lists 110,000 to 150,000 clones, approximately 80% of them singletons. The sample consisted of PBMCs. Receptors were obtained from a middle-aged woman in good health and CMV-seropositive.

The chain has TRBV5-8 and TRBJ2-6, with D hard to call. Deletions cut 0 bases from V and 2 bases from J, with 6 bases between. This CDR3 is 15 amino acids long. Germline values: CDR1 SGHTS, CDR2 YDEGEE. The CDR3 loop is CASSLGSPGANVLTF. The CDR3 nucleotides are TGTGCCAGCAGCTTGGGTAGCCCTGGGGCCAACGTCCTGACTTTC.

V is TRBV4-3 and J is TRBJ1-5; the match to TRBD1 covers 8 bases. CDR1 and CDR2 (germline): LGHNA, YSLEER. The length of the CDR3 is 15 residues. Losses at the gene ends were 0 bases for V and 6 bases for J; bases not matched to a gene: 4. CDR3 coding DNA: TGCGCCAGCAGCCAAGATCGGACAGGGTTTCAGCCCCAGCATTTT. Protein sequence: CASSQDRTGFQPQHF.

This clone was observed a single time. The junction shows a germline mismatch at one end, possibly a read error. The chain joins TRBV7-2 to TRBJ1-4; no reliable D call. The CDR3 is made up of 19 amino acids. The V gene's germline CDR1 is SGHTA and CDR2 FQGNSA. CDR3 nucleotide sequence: TGTGCCAGCAGCGTAGCCCTCCGGGGTCGGAGTCCAACTAATGAAAAACTGTTTTTT. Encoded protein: CASSVALRGRSPTNEKLFF.

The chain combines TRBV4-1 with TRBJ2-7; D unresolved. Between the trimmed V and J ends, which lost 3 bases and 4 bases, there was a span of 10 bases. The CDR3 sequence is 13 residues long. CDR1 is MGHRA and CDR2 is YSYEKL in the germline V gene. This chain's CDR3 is CASSHDSQYEQYF. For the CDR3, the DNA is TGCGCCAGCAGCCATGACTCCCAATACGAGCAGTACTTC.

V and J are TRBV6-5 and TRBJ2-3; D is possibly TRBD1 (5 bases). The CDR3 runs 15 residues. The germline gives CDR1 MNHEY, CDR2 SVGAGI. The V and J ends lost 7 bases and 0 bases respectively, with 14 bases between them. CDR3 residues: CASTVGDTSTDTQYF. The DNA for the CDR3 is TGTGCCAGCACCGTAGGGGATACTAGCACAGATACGCAGTATTTT.

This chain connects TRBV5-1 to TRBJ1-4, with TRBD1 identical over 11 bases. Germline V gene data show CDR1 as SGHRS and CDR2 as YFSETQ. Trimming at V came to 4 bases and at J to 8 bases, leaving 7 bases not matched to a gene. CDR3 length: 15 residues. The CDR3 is CASSLQDRGLEKLFF. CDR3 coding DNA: TGCGCCAGCAGCCTTCAGGACAGGGGGCTCGAAAAACTGTTTTTT.

CDR3 nucleotide sequence: TGTGCCAGCAGTGAAATGGAGCGAAACACCATATATTTT. It codes for CASSEMERNTIYF. The V call is TRBV6-1, the J call TRBJ1-3, with D uncertain. V was cut by 2 bases and J by 5 bases, with 7 bases left in between. CDR1 MNHNS and CDR2 SASEGT come from the germline V gene. This CDR3 comprises 13 residues.

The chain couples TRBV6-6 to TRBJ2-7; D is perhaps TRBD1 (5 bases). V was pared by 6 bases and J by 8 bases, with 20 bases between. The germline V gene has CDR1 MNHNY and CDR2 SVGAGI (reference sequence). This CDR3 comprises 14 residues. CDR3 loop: CASSPGQVPPQQYF. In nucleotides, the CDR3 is TGTGCCAGCAGCCCCGGACAAGTCCCCCCCCAGCAGTACTTC.

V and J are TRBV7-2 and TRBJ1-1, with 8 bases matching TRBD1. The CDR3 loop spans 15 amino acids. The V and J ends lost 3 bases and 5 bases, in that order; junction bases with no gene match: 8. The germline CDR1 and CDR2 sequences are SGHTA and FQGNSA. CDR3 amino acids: CASSFLQGVRTEAFF. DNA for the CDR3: TGTGCCAGCAGCTTCTTACAGGGGGTGCGGACTGAAGCTTTCTTT.

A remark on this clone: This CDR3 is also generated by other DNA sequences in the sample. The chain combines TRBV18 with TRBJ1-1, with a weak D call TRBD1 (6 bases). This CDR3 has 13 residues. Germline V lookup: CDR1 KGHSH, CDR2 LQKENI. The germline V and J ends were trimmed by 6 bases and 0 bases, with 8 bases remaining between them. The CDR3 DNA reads TGTGCCAGCTCCGGACAGATGAACACTGAAGCTTTCTTT. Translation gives CASSGQMNTEAFF. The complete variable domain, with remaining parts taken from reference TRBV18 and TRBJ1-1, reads NAGVMQNPRHLVRRRGQEARLRCSPMKGHSHVYWYRQLPEEGLKFMVYLQKENIIDESGMPKERFSAEFPKEGPSILRIQQVVRGDSAAYFCASSGQMNTEAFFGQGTRLTVV.

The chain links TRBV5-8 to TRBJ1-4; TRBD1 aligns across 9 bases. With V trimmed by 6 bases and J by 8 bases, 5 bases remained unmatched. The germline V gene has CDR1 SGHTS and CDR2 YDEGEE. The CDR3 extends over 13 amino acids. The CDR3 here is CASNRGLDEKLFF. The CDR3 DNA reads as TGTGCCAGCAACAGGGGGCTAGACGAAAAACTGTTTTTT.

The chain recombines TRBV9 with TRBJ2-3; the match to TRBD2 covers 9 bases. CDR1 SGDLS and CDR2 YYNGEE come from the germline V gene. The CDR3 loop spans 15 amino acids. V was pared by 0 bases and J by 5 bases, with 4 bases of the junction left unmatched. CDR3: CASSVGAGGVDTQYF. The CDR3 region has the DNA TGTGCCAGCAGCGTAGGAGCGGGGGGCGTAGATACGCAGTATTTT.

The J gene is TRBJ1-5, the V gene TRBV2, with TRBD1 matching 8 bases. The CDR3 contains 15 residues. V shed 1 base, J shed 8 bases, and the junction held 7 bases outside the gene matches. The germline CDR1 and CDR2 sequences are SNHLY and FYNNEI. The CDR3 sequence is CASSEGTGLIKPQHF. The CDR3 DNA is TGTGCCAGCAGTGAAGGGACAGGGTTGATCAAGCCCCAGCATTTT.

CDR3 loop: CASSSWGDYSTDTQYF. CDR3 DNA: TGTGCCAGCAGTTCGTGGGGGGACTATAGCACAGATACGCAGTATTTT. This chain links TRBV6-5 with TRBJ2-3; TRBD2 matches at 7 bases. The V gene end was trimmed by 4 bases and the J gene end by 0 bases; junction bases not matched to a gene: 7. Germline V gene data show CDR1 as MNHEY and CDR2 as SVGAGI. The CDR3 runs to 16 residues.

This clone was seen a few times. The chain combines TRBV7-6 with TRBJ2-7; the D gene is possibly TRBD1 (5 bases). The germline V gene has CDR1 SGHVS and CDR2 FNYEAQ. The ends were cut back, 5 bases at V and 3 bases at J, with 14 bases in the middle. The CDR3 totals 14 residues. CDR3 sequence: CASSPIGQGYEQYF. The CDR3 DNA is TGTGCCAGCAGCCCTATAGGCCAGGGCTACGAGCAGTACTTC. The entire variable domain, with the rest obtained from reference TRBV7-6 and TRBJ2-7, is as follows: GAGVSQSPRYKVTKRGQDVALRCDPISGHVSLYWYRQALGQGPEFLTYFNYEAQQDKSGLPNDRFSAERPEGSISTLTIQRTEQRDSAMYRCASSPIGQGYEQYFGPGTRLTVT.

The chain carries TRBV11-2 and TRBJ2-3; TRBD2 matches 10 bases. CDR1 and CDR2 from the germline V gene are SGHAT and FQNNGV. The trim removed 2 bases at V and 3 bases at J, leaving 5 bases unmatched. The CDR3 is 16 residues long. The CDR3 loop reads CASSLRLAGGTDTQYF. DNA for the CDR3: TGTGCCAGCAGCTTAAGATTAGCGGGAGGAACAGATACGCAGTATTTT.

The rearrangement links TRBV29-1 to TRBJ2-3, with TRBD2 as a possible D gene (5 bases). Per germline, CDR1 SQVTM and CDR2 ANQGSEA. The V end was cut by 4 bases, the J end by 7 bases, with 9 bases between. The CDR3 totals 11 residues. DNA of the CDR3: TGCAGCGTTGCCCGGGATAATACGCAGTATTTT. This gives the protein CSVARDNTQYF.

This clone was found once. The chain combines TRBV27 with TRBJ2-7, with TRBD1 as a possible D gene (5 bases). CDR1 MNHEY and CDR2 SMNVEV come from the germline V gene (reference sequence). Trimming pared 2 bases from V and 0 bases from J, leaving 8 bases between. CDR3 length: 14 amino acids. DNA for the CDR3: TGTGCCAGCAGTTTAGGACACCGCTCCTACGAGCAGTACTTC. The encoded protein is CASSLGHRSYEQYF.